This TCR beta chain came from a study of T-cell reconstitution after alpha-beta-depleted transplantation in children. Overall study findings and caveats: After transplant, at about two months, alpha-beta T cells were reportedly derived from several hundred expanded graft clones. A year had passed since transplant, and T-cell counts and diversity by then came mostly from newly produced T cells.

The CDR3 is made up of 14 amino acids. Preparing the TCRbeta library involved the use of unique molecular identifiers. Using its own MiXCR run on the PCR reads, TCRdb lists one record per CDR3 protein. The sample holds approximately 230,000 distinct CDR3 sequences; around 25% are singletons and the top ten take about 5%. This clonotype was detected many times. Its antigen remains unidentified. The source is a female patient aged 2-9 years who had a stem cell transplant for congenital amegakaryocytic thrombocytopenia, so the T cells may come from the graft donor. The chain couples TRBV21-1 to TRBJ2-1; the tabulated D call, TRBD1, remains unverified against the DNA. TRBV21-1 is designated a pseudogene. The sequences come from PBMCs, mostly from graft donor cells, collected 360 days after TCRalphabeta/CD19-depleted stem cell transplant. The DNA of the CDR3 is TGTGCCAGCAGCCCGGAACGTGGGGGCTATGAGCAGTTCTTC. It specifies CASSPERGGYEQFF.